Reported below is one T cell receptor beta chain. Second doses were pooled across both intervals (about 4 or about 12 weeks). The data derive from a study of T cell responses to AZD1222 COVID-19 vaccine. Assay used: immunoSEQ multiplex PCR; TCRdb lists only in-frame clones, some missing. This table holds about 83,000 clones, approximately 90% found once. Trimming took 4 bases from V and 7 from J, leaving 11 bases between them. Germline-derived CDR1 and CDR2 are SGHAT and FQNNGV. This CDR3 region has 12 residues. The chain employs TRBV11-2 and TRBJ2-7; no firm D call. This clonotype was sampled from an adult who received the AZD1222 COVID-19 vaccine. The specimen was peripheral blood, collected 28 days after the second AZD1222 dose. CDR3 residues: CASSSPLWEQYF. Written as DNA, the CDR3 is TGTGCCAGCAGCTCTCCCCTTTGGGAGCAGTACTTC.